This record concerns one TCR beta chain sequence. Its target is not known. Amplification used 60 Vbeta primers and 13 Jbeta primers. In the original analysis: A later analysis counted 70 million to 85 million unique TCR beta chains, around 10 million shared. TCRdb's table, derived via immunoSEQ multiplex PCR, lists solely in-frame clones and lacks some. Clone size and the V and J calls come from that table; the DNA yielded D and trimming. The profile shows 150,000 to 170,000 clones, around 75% of them singletons. This sample is drawn from a study of cytomegalovirus exposure and HLA in healthy donors. Study outcomes and limitations: The likely explanation for a cluster of highly shared sequence variants was sequencing artifact. Within an earlier analysis, most TCR beta V segments proved productive either about 90% or about 30% of the time. Specific recognition of CMV antigens was confirmed in vitro for three chains (all CMV-associated).

The sequencing sample was made of PBMCs. The sequence was obtained from a man younger than 45 in good health and CMV-seropositive.

The CDR3 sequence: CASSLWDRGQGETQYF. Written as DNA, the CDR3 is TGTGCCAGCAGCTTATGGGACAGGGGGCAAGGAGAGACCCAGTACTTC. This rearrangement joins TRBV7-2 to TRBJ2-5; 12 bases are a match to TRBD1. This CDR3 comprises 16 residues. Trimming cost V 2 bases and J 4 bases; bases outside gene matches: 5. In germline, CDR1 is SGHTA, CDR2 FQGNSA.